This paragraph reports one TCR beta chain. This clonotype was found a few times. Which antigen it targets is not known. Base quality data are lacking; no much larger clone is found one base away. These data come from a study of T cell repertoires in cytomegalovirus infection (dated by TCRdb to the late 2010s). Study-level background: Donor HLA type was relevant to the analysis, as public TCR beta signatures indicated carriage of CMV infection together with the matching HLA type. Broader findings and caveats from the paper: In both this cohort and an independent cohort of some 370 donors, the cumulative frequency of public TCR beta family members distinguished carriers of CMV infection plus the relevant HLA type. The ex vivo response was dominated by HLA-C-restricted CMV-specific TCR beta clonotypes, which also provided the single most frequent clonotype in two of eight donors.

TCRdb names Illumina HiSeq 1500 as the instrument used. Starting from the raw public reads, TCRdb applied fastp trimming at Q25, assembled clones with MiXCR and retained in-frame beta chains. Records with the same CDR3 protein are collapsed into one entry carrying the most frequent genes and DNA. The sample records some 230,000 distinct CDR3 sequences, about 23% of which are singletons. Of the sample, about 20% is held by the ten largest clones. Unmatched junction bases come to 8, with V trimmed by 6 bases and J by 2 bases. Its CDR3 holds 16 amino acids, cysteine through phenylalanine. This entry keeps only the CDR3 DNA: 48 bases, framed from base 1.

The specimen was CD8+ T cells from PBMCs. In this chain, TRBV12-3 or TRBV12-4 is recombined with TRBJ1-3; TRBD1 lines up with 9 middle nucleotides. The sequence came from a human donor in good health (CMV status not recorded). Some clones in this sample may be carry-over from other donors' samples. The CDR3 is CASRPGTGMTGNTIYF. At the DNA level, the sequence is TGTGCCAGCAGGCCCGGGACAGGGATGACTGGAAACACCATATATTTT.